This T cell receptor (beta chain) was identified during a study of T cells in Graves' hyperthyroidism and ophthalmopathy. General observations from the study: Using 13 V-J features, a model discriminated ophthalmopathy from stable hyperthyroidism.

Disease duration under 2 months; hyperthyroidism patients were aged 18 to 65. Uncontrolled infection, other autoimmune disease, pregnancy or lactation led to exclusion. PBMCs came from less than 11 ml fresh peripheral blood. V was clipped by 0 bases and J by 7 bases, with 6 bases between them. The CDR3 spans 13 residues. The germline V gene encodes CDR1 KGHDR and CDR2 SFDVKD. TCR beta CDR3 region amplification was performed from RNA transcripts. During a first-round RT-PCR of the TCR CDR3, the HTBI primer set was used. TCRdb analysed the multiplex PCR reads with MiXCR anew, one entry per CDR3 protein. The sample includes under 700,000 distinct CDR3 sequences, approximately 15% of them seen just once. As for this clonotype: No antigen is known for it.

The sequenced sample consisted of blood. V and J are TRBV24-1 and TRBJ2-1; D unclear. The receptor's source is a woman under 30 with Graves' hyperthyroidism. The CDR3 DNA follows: TGTGCCACCAGTGATTTGGACCCAAATGAGCAGTTCTTC. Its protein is CATSDLDPNEQFF.